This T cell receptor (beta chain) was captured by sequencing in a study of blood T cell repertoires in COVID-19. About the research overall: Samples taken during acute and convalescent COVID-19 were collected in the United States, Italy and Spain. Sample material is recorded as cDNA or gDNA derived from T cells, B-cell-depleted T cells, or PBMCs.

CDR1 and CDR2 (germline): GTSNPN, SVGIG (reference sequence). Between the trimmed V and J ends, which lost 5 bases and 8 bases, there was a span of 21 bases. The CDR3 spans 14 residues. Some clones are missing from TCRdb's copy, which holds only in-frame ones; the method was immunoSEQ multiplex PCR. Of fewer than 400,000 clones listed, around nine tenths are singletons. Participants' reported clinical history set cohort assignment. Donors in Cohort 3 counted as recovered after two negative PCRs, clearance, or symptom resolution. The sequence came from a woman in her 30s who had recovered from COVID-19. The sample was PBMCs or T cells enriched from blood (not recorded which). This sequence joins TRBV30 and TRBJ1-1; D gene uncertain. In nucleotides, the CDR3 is TGTGCCTGGGACTTGGCGGGCAGAACTCGAGAAGCTTTCTTT. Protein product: CAWDLAGRTREAFF.